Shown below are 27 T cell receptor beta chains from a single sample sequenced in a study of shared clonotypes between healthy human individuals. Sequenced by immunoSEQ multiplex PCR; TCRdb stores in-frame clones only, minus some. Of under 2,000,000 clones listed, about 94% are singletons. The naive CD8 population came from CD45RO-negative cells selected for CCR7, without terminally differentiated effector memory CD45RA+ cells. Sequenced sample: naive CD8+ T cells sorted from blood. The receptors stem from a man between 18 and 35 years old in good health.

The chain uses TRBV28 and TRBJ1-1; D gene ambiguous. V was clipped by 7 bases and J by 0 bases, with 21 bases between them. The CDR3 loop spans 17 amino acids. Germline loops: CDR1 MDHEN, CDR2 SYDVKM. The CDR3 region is CASTGYSSSVMNTEAFF. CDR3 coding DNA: TGTGCCAGCACCGGGTACAGCTCTTCGGTCATGAACACTGAAGCTTTCTTT.

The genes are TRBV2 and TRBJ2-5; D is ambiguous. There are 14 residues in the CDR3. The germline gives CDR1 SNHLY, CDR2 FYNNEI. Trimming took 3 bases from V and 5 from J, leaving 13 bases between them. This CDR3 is CASSDTQSWETQYF. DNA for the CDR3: TGTGCCAGCAGTGATACGCAGTCTTGGGAGACCCAGTACTTC.

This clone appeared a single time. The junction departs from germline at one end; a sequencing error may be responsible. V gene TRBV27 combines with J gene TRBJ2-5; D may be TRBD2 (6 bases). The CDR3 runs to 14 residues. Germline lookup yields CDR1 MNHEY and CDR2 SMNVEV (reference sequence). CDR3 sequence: CASSSGGSWETQYF. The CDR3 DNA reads TGTGCCAGTAGTTCTGGAGGGTCTTGGGAGACCCAGTACTTC.

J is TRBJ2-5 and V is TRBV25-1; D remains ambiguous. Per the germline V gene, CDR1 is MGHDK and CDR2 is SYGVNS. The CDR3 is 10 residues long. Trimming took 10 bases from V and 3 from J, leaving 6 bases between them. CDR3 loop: CATAEETQYF. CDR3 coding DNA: TGTGCCACCGCTGAAGAGACCCAGTACTTC.

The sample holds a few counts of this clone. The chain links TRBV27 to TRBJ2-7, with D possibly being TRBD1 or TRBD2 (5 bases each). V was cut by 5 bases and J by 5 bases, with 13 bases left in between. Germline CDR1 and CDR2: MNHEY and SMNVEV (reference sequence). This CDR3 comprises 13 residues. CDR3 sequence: CASSTYRGNEQYF. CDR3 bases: TGTGCCAGCAGTACCTACCGGGGCAACGAGCAGTACTTC.

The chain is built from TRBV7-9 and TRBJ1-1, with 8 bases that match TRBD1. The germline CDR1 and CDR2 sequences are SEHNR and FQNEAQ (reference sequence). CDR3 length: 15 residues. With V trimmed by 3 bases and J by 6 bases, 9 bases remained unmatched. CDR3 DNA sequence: TGTGCCAGCAGCTTCCCAGGGGGCAGTGCGGCTGAAGCTTTCTTT. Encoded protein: CASSFPGGSAAEAFF.

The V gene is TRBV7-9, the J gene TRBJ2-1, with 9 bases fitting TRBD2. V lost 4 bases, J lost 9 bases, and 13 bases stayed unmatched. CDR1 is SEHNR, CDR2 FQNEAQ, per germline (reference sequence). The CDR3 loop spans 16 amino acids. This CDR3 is CASSSGGLAGIREQFF. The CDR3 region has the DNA TGTGCCAGCAGCTCGGGGGGTCTAGCGGGAATCCGTGAGCAGTTCTTC.

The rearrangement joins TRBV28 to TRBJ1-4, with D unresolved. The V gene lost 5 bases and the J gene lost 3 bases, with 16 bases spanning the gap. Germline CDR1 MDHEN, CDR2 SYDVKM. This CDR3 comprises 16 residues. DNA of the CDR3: TGTGCCAGCAGTCCTCCTCGGGAGGGTTCTAATGAAAAACTGTTTTTT. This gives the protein CASSPPREGSNEKLFF.

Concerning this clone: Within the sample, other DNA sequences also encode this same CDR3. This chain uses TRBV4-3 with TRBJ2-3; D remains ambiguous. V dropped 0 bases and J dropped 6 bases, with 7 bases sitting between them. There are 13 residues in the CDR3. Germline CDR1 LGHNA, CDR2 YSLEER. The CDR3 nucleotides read TGCGCCAGCAGCCAAGATGTGGGCGATACGCAGTATTTT. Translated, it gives CASSQDVGDTQYF.

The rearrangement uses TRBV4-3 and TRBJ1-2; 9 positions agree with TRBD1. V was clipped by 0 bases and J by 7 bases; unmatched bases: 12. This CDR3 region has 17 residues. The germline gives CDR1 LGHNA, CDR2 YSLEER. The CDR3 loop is CASSQDRGTGGAGGYTF. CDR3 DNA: TGCGCCAGCAGCCAAGATAGGGGTACAGGGGGCGCAGGTGGCTACACCTTC.

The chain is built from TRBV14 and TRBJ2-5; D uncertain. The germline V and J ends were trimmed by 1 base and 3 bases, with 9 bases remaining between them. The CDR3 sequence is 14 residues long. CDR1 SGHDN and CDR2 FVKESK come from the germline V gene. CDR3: CASSQVGWEETQYF. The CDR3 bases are TGTGCCAGCAGCCAAGTGGGTTGGGAAGAGACCCAGTACTTC.

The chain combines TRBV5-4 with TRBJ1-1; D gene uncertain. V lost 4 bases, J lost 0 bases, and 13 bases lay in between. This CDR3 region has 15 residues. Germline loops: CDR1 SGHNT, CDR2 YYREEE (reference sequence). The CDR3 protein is CASSVDGSMNTEAFF. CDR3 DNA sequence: TGTGCCAGCAGCGTGGACGGGTCTATGAACACTGAAGCTTTCTTT.

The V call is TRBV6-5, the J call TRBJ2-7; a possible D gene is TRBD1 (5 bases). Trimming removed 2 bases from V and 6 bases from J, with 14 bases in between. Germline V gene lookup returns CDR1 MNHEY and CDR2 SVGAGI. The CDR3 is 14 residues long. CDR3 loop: CASSYNQGTGEQYF. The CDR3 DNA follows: TGTGCCAGCAGTTACAATCAGGGAACGGGCGAGCAGTACTTC.

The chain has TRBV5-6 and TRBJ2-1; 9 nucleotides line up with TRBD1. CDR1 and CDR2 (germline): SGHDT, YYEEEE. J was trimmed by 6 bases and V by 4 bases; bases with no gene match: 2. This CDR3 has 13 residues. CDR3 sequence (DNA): TGTGCCAGCAGCGAGGGACAGGGCAATGAGCAGTTCTTC. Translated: CASSEGQGNEQFF.

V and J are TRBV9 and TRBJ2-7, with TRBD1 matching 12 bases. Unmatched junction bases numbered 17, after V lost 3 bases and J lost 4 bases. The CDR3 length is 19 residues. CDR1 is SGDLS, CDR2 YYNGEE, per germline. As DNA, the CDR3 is TGTGCCAGCAGCGCAGGTTTAAAGGGCGAGGGACAGGGGGCGTACGAGCAGTACTTC. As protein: CASSAGLKGEGQGAYEQYF.

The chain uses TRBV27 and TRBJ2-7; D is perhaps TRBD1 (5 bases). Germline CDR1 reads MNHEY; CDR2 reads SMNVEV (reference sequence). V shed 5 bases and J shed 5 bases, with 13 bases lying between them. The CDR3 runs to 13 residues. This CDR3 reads CASSPTPGNEQYF. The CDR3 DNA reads TGTGCCAGCAGTCCGACCCCAGGGAACGAGCAGTACTTC.

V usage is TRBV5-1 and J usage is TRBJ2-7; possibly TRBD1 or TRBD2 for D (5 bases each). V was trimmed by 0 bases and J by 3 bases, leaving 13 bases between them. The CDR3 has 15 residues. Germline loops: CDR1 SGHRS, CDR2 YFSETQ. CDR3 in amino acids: CASSLALGEVYEQYF. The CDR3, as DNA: TGCGCCAGCAGCTTGGCATTGGGGGAAGTCTACGAGCAGTACTTC. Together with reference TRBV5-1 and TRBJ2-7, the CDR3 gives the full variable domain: KAGVTQTPRYLIKTRGQQVTLSCSPISGHRSVSWYQQTPGQGLQFLFEYFSETQRNKGNFPGRFSGRQFSNSRSEMNVSTLELGDSALYLCASSLALGEVYEQYFGPGTRLTVT.

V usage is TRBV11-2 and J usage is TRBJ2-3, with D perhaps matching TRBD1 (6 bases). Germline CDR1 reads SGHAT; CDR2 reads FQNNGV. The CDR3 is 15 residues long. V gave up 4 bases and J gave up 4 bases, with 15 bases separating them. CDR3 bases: TGTGCCAGCAGCTACGGGTGGGGGCTCGCAGATACGCAGTATTTT. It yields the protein CASSYGWGLADTQYF.

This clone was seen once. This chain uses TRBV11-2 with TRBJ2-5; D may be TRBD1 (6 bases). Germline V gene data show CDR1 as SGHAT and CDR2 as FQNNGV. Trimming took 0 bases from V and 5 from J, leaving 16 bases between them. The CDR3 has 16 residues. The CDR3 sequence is CASSLDPPGGLETQYF. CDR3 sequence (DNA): TGTGCCAGCAGCTTAGATCCTCCTGGGGGCCTGGAGACCCAGTACTTC.

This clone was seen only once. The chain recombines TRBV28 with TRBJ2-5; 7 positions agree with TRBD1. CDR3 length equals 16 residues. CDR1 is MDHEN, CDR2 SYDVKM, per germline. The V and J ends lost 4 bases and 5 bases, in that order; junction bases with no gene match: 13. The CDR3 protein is CASSSFYVGQDETQYF. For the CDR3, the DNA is TGTGCCAGCAGTTCGTTTTACGTAGGACAGGACGAGACCCAGTACTTC.

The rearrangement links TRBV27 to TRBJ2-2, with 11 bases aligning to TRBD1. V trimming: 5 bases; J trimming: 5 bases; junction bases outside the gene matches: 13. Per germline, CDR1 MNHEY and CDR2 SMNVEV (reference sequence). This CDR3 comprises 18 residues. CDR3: CASSPLRTGGIVTGELFF. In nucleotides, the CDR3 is TGTGCCAGCAGTCCGCTAAGGACAGGGGGCATTGTTACCGGGGAGCTGTTTTTT.

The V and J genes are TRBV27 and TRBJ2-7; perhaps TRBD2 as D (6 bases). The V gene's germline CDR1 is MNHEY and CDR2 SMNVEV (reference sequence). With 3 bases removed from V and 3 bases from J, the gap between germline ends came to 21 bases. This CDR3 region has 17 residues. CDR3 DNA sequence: TGTGCCAGCAGTTTTTCCGTGGGAGGCAGCTCATACTACGAGCAGTACTTC. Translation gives CASSFSVGGSSYYEQYF.

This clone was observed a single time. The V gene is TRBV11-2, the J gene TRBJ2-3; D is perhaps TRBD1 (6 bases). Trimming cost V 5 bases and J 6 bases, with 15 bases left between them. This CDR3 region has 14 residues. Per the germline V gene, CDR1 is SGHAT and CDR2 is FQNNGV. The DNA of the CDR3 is TGTGCCAGCAGCCCGACAGGAGATGGGGATACGCAGTATTTT. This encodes CASSPTGDGDTQYF. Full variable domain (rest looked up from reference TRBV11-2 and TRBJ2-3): EAGVAQSPRYKIIEKRQSVAFWCNPISGHATLYWYQQILGQGPKLLIQFQNNGVVDDSQLPKDRFSAERLKGVDSTLKIQPAKLEDSAVYLCASSPTGDGDTQYFGPGTRLTVL.

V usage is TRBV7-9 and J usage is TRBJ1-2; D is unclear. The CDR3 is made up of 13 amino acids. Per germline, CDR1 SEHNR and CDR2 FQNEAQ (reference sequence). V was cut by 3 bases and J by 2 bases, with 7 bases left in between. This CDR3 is CASSLNQNYGYTF. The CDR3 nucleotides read TGTGCCAGCAGCTTGAACCAGAACTATGGCTACACCTTC.

The CDR3 sequence is CASSFGPNNEQYF. The CDR3 DNA is TGTGCCAGCAGCTTCGGACCGAACAACGAGCAGTACTTC. V and J are TRBV5-6 and TRBJ2-7; D remains unclear. The CDR3 is 13 residues long. Germline CDR1 is SGHDT and CDR2 is YYEEEE. Trimming stripped 2 bases from V and 5 bases from J, with 11 bases between.

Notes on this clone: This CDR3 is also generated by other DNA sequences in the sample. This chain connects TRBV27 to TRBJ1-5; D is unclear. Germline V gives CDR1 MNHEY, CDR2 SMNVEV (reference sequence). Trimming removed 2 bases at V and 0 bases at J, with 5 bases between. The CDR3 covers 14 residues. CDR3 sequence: CASSLGGSNQPQHF. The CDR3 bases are TGTGCCAGCAGTTTAGGTGGTAGCAATCAGCCCCAGCATTTT.

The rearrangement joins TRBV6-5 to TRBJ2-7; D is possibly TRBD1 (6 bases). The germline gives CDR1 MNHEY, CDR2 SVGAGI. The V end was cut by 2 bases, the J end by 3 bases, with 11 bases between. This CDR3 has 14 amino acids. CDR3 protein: CASSYRQDIYEQYF. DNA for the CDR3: TGTGCCAGCAGTTACCGACAGGATATCTACGAGCAGTACTTC.